These T cell receptor beta chains were read from a single sample in a study of shared clonotypes between healthy human individuals. Clones were sequenced by immunoSEQ multiplex PCR, and TCRdb holds only the in-frame ones, with some missing. The data show under 1,100,000 clones, around three quarters seen once. What was sequenced was memory CD4+ T cells from PBMCs. The receptor source for this set is a man between 18 and 29 years old in good health. Some clones in this sample may be carry-over from other donors' samples. The CDR3 runs from the conserved cysteine through the conserved F or W. The D gene is left open where the match is weak. Clone size, where shown, is once, few, many, or a class for clones that have expanded.

D gene: TRBD2; clone size: -; V gene: TRBV7-3; J gene: TRBJ2-3; CDR3 DNA: TGTGCCAGCAGCCTCGGACTAGCGGGAGCAGATACGCAGTATTTT; CDR3 protein: CASSLGLAGADTQYF
D gene: -; clone size: many; V gene: TRBV6-9; J gene: TRBJ2-3; CDR3 DNA: TGTGCCAGCAGCCTCCTGAGGGCCACGCAGTATTTT; CDR3 protein: CASSLLRATQYF
D gene: TRBD2; clone size: -; V gene: TRBV5-1; J gene: TRBJ2-3; CDR3 DNA: TGCGCCAGCAGCTTGTTTCTAGCGGCGAGCACAGATACGCAGTATTTT; CDR3 protein: CASSLFLAASTDTQYF
D gene: TRBD2; clone size: -; V gene: TRBV7-2; J gene: TRBJ2-1; CDR3 DNA: TGTGCCAGCAGCCCTCGAGCGGGAGTCCTCTCGAATGAGCAGTTCTTC; CDR3 protein: CASSPRAGVLSNEQFF
D gene: -; clone size: -; V gene: TRBV29-1; J gene: TRBJ2-2; CDR3 DNA: TGCAGCTGTCGTCTAAGGGGAGTAGCCGGGGAGCTGTTTTTT; CDR3 protein: CSCRLRGVAGELFF
D gene: -; clone size: -; V gene: TRBV19; J gene: TRBJ2-2; CDR3 DNA: TGTGCCAGTACCTATACTAGATCCACCGGGGAGCTGTTTTTT; CDR3 protein: CASTYTRSTGELFF
D gene: TRBD1; clone size: -; V gene: TRBV5-4; J gene: TRBJ2-5; CDR3 DNA: TGTGCCAGCGGAGACAGGGGGCAGGGGGAGACCCAGTACTTC; CDR3 protein: CASGDRGQGETQYF
D gene: TRBD1; clone size: -; V gene: TRBV2; J gene: TRBJ2-2; CDR3 DNA: TGTGCCAGCAGTGGACAGGGGGGCCACACCGGGGAGCTGTTTTTT; CDR3 protein: CASSGQGGHTGELFF
D gene: TRBD2; clone size: -; V gene: TRBV5-1; J gene: TRBJ2-5; CDR3 DNA: TGCGCCAGCAGCTTGGTTGGGACTAGACAGGAGACCCAGTACTTC; CDR3 protein: CASSLVGTRQETQYF
D gene: TRBD2; clone size: -; V gene: TRBV11-2; J gene: TRBJ2-3; CDR3 DNA: TGTGCCAGCAGTTATACAGCGGGAGGCACCACAGATACGCAGTATTTT; CDR3 protein: CASSYTAGGTTDTQYF
D gene: TRBD1; clone size: -; V gene: TRBV7-8; J gene: TRBJ1-5; CDR3 DNA: TGTGCCAGCAGCTTAGCCAGGACAGGGGCGGAAAATCAGCCCCAGCATTTT; CDR3 protein: CASSLARTGAENQPQHF
D gene: -; clone size: few; V gene: TRBV6-1; J gene: TRBJ1-2; CDR3 DNA: TGTGCCAGCAGTGACATACAGGAATCGTATGGCTACACCTTC; CDR3 protein: CASSDIQESYGYTF
D gene: TRBD1; clone size: -; V gene: TRBV10-3; J gene: TRBJ2-7; CDR3 DNA: TGTGCCATCAGTGAAACAGGGGCATCGACCTACGAGCAGTACTTC; CDR3 protein: CAISETGASTYEQYF
D gene: TRBD1; clone size: once; V gene: TRBV29-1; J gene: TRBJ1-1; CDR3 DNA: TGCAGCGCCAGGGGGGTATCTACCGAGGACACTGAAGCTTTCTTT; CDR3 protein: CSARGVSTEDTEAFF
D gene: -; clone size: few; V gene: TRBV2; J gene: TRBJ1-2; CDR3 DNA: TGTGCCAGCAGTGAAGGGATAGGCTTCGATGGCTACACCTTC; CDR3 protein: CASSEGIGFDGYTF
D gene: -; clone size: -; V gene: TRBV11-3; J gene: TRBJ1-1; CDR3 DNA: TGTGCCAGCAGCTTAGAATCGGGATCCAACACTGAAGCTTTCTTT; CDR3 protein: CASSLESGSNTEAFF
D gene: -; clone size: -; V gene: TRBV28; J gene: TRBJ1-4; CDR3 DNA: TGTGCCAGCAGTTTGAATAATGAAAAACTGTTTTTT; CDR3 protein: CASSLNNEKLFF
D gene: TRBD1; clone size: many; V gene: TRBV5-1; J gene: TRBJ2-3; CDR3 DNA: TGCGCCAGCAGCCTACAGGGGGCGCAGGCGGGGGCAGATACGCAGTATTTT; CDR3 protein: CASSLQGAQAGADTQYF
D gene: TRBD1; clone size: -; V gene: TRBV6-5; J gene: TRBJ1-2; CDR3 DNA: TGTGCCAGCAGACCAGGGGGCGCAAACTATGGCTACACCTTC; CDR3 protein: CASRPGGANYGYTF
D gene: -; clone size: once; V gene: TRBV2; J gene: TRBJ2-7; CDR3 DNA: TGTGCCAGCGGAGAGCAGGGTTACGAGCAGTACTTC; CDR3 protein: CASGEQGYEQYF
D gene: TRBD1; clone size: -; V gene: TRBV4-3; J gene: TRBJ1-3; CDR3 DNA: TGCGCCAGCAGCCAAGCGACAGGGGGTAGGGGAAACACCATATATTTT; CDR3 protein: CASSQATGGRGNTIYF
D gene: -; clone size: -; V gene: TRBV2; J gene: TRBJ1-4; CDR3 DNA: TGTGCCAGCAAGGCCGCAGGGGACAATGAAAAACTGTTTTTT; CDR3 protein: CASKAAGDNEKLFF
D gene: -; clone size: -; V gene: TRBV13; J gene: TRBJ2-5; CDR3 DNA: TGTGCCAGCAGCTTAGCCAGGCTACAAGAGACCCAGTACTTC; CDR3 protein: CASSLARLQETQYF
D gene: TRBD2; clone size: once; V gene: TRBV4-2; J gene: TRBJ2-2; CDR3 DNA: TGTGCCAGCAGCCCCCATACTAGCGGCCAGGGCACCGGGGAGCTGTTTTTT; CDR3 protein: CASSPHTSGQGTGELFF
D gene: TRBD2; clone size: -; V gene: TRBV27; J gene: TRBJ2-2; CDR3 DNA: TGTGCCAGCCATGGCCTTGCGGGAGGGAGGACCGGGGAGCTGTTTTTT; CDR3 protein: CASHGLAGGRTGELFF
D gene: -; clone size: -; V gene: TRBV9; J gene: TRBJ1-3; CDR3 DNA: TGTGCCAGCAGCGTGGGGGCCTTCCGCGAGGGCGGTGGAAACACCATATATTTT; CDR3 protein: CASSVGAFREGGGNTIYF